The clone carrying this T cell receptor (beta chain) was seen more than once but under ten times. Its antigen is still unknown. In germline, CDR1 is SGHVS, CDR2 FNYEAQ. The CDR3 spans 14 residues. V was cut by 1 base and J by 3 bases, with 8 bases left in between. The sample is drawn from a study of type 1 regulatory T cells. Study in general: An in vitro protocol generated T-allo10, a Tr1-enriched, alloantigen-specific CD4 T cell product.

The graft donor-derived T-allo10 cells reportedly recognize host alloantigens, are anergic, and suppress alloantigen-specifically. TCRdb passed the reads through MiXCR, listing each CDR3 protein once. The sample holds some 25,000 distinct CDR3 sequences, 72% seen once. The genes are TRBV7-6 and TRBJ2-3; no firm D call. Sequenced material: cultured T cells, either the whole culture or a sorted T cell fraction (not recorded which). The sample's subset: Tr1-enriched cell product generated in vitro against host alloantigens. The TCR originated in a human donor in good health. CDR3 region: CASSLDAITDTQYF. DNA of the CDR3: TGTGCCAGCAGCTTAGACGCTATTACAGATACGCAGTATTTT.